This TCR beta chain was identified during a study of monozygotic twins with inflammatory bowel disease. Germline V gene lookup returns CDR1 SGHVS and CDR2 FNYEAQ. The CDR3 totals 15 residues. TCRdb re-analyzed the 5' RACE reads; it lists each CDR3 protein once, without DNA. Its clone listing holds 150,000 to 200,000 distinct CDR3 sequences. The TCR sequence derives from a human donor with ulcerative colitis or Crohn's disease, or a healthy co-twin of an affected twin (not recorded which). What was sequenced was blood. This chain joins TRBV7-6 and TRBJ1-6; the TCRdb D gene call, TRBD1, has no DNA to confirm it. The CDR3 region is CASSLGPKMDSPLHF.